The following is a T cell receptor beta chain sequence with its context. Its antigen is not identified. The sample belongs to a study of persistence of HIV-infected CD4 T cells. Germline V gives CDR1 KGHSH, CDR2 LQKENI. Deletions cut 3 bases from V and 5 bases from J, with 8 bases between. The CDR3 runs 13 residues. This nonspecific control used anti-CD3/anti-CD28 bead stimulation of CD4+ T cells. Sorting selected CD4+ T cells upregulating both CD40 ligand and CD69. These HIV-1-infected adults initiated suppressive ART in chronic infection. This was the immunoSEQ version 4 assay in survey mode. Each sample used up to about 1 ug genomic DNA diluted to around 10 ng/uL. Some clones are missing from TCRdb's copy, which holds only in-frame ones; the method was immunoSEQ multiplex PCR. The profile covers 43,000 or so clones, with about 89% appearing a single time and approximately 0.97% taken by the ten largest.

This clonotype originated in an adult man with HIV who was CMV-seropositive. The source material was CD4+ T cells sorted from PBMCs after 18-hour stimulation, sampled from a patient who received antiretroviral therapy. The genes are TRBV18 and TRBJ1-5, with D unresolved. The CDR3 is CASSPGRDQPQHF. CDR3 sequence (DNA): TGTGCCAGCTCACCGGGAAGGGATCAGCCCCAGCATTTT. Complete variable domain (other parts from reference TRBV18 and TRBJ1-5): NAGVMQNPRHLVRRRGQEARLRCSPMKGHSHVYWYRQLPEEGLKFMVYLQKENIIDESGMPKERFSAEFPKEGPSILRIQQVVRGDSAAYFCASSPGRDQPQHFGDGTRLSIL.